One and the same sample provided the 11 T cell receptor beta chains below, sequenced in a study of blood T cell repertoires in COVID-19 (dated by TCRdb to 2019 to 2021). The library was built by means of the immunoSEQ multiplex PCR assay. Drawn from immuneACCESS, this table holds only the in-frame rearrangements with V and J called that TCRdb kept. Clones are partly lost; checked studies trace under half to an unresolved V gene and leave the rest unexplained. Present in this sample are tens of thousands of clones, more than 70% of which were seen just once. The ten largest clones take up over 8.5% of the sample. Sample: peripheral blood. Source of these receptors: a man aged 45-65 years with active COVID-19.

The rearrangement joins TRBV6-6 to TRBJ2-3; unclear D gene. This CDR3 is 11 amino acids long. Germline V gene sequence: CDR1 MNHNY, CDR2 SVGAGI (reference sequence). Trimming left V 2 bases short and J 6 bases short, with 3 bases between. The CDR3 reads CASSYGDTQYF. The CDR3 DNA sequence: TGTGCCAGCAGTTACGGCGATACGCAGTATTTT.

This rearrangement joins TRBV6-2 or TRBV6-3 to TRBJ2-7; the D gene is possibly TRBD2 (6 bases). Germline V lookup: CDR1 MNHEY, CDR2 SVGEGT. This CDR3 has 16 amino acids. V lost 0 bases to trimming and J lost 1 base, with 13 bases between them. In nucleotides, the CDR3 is TGTGCCAGCAGTTACTCGAGGGACTCTCCTTCCTACGAGCAGTACTTC. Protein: CASSYSRDSPSYEQYF.

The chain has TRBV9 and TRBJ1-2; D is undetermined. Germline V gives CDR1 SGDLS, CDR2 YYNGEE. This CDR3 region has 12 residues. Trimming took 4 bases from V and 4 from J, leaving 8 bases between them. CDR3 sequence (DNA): TGTGCCAGCAGCCTAGGACTCTATGGCTACACCTTC. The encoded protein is CASSLGLYGYTF.

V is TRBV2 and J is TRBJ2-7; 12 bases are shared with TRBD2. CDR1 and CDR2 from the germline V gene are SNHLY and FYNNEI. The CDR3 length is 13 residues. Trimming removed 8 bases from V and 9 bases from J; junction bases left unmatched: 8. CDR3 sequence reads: CASRLAGGVGQYF. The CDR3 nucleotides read TGTGCCAGCCGCCTAGCGGGAGGGGTCGGGCAGTACTTC.

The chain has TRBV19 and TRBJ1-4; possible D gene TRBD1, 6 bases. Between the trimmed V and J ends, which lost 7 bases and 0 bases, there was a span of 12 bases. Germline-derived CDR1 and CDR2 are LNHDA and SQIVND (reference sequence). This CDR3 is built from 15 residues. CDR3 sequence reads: CASTPEGATNEKLFF. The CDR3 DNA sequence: TGTGCCAGTACTCCCGAGGGGGCAACTAATGAAAAACTGTTTTTT.

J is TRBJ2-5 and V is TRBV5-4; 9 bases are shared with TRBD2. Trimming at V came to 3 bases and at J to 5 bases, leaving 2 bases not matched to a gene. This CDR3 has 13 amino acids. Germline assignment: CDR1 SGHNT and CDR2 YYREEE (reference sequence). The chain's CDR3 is CASSSTSGETQYF. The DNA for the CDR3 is TGTGCCAGCAGCTCTACTAGCGGGGAGACCCAGTACTTC. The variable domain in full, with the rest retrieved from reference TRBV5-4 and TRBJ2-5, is ETGVTQSPTHLIKTRGQQVTLRCSSQSGHNTVSWYQQALGQGPQFIFQYYREEENGRGNFPPRFSGLQFPNYSSELNVNALELDDSALYLCASSSTSGETQYFGPGTRLLVL.

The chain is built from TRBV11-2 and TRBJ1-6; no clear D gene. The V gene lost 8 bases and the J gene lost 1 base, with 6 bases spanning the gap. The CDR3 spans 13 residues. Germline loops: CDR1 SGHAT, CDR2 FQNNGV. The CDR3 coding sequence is TGTGCCAGCCAAGCGTCCTATAATTCACCCCTCCACTTT. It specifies CASQASYNSPLHF.

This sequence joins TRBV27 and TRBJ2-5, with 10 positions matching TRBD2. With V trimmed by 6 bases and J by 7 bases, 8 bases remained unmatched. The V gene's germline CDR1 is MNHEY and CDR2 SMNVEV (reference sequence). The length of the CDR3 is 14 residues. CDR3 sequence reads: CASRVAGGGGTQYF. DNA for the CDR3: TGTGCCAGCAGGGTAGCGGGGGGCGGTGGGACCCAGTACTTC.

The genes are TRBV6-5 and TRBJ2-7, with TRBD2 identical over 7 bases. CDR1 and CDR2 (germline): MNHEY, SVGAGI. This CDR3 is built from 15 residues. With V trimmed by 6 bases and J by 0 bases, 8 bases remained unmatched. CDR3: CASSPLGGDSYEQYF. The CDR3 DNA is TGTGCCAGCAGCCCCTTGGGGGGGGACTCCTACGAGCAGTACTTC.

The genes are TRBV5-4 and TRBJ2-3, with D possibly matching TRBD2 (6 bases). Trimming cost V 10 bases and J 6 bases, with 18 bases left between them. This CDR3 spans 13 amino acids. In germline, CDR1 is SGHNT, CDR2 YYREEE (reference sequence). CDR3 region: CAARDWVRDTQYF. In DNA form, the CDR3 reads TGTGCCGCCCGGGACTGGGTCAGGGATACGCAGTATTTT.

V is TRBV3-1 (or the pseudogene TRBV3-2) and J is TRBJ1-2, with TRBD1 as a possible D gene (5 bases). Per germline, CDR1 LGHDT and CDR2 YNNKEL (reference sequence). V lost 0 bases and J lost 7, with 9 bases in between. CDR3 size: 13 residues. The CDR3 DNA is TGTGCCAGCAGCCAAGATCTGGGGGGTGGCTACACCTTC. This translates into CASSQDLGGGYTF.